This TCR beta chain was identified in a study of blood T cells in healthy people across ages (dated by TCRdb to the mid-2010s). Context from the whole study: In model experiments, template switching captured about one uniquely barcoded TCR beta cDNA molecule for every two T cells. To avoid experimental bias, donors of different ages were randomly spread across the sequencing lanes. The study measured age-related changes in TCR beta repertoire diversity using deep sequencing normalized with unique cDNA molecular identifiers. The study analyzed two additional independent replicas of 1 million unique cDNA reads from the same blood draw for two donors, one aged 18 to 30 and one aged 80 or older. The donors were split into four age groups: young (average 16 years), middle-aged (39), aged (approximately 60) and long-lived (under 90).

The germline V gene sets CDR1 to SGDLS and CDR2 to YYNGEE. The CDR3 spans 14 residues, from the cysteine through the phenylalanine. The DNA shown is the 42-base CDR3, in frame from base 1. Library generation was performed with 5' RACE. The listed sequencing device is Illumina HiSeq 2500. A second roughly 7 to 11 cycle PCR used a sample-barcoded 5' primer and a J-beta primer mix. Each TCR beta cDNA molecule received a unique molecular identifier from a template-switch 5' adaptor carrying 12 random nucleotides. At least 2.5 million CDR3-containing paired-end reads were obtained from each sample. All of the RNA was converted into first-strand cDNA using the Mint cDNA synthesis kit, with a TRBC-specific oligonucleotide serving as the primer. Following uracil-DNA glycosylase treatment, a first 18-cycle PCR with universal primers M1SS and BC2_uni_R was performed on all cDNA. On the authors' methods: Normalization of each sample was performed by random selection of 1 million high-quality reads, each carrying a distinct molecular identifier. Reads with shared molecular identifiers were discarded instead of being binned into consensus sequences. MiTCR, set to a Q25 quality threshold and the strictest error-elimination algorithm, was used for CDR3 identification, clonotype clustering and error correction. A nonparametric unseen species model using Euler transformation provided a lower-bound estimate of total TCR beta diversity. TCRdb itself trimmed the public reads at Q25 with fastp, ran MiXCR and retained productive beta chains. Here each entry gathers all rows of one CDR3 protein and keeps the most common genes and DNA. These V and J calls rely on TCRdb rather than the paper's analysis. This sample has roughly 730,000 distinct CDR3 sequences in its table, and more than 50% of those were observed once. The ten biggest clones cover roughly 25% of the sample.

The roughly 38 donors, aged 6 to 90 years, were systemically healthy Caucasian individuals from Russia. Roughly 9 milliliters of peripheral blood were drawn from each donor into EDTA-treated Vacutainer tubes. Ficoll-Paque density-gradient centrifugation was used to isolate PBMCs, with at least 6.5 million per sample. Total RNA was extracted from PBMCs with Trizol reagent, with at least 5 micrograms obtained per sample. For every donor, an aliquot of PBMCs went through flow cytometry to measure the percentages of naive CD45RAhigh/CD27high T cells. What the research found in general, with its limitations: Observed TCR beta diversity per million T cells fell roughly linearly with age, and a significant reduction was already apparent by age around 39. Because profiling used bulk unsorted PBMCs, naive and antigen-experienced compartments could not be compared conclusively. Total diversity estimates from one million sequenced T cells were considered lower bounds and underestimates. Because the CMV infection status of the donors was unknown, age-related changes in expanded clonotypes may potentially have been confounded. Observed TCR beta diversity correlated strongly with the percentage of naive T cells measured by flow cytometry. Compared with the aged group, the long-lived group had more naive CD4+ T cells, fewer expanded clones and increased TCR diversity, suggesting age selection.

Concerning this clonotype itself: The clone's antigen remains unknown. It has no much larger one-base neighbor in the sample; base qualities were not kept.

This sequence uses TRBV9 and TRBJ2-4; a tentative D call is TRBD1 (6 bases match). With the DNA end fitting TRBJ2-7 better, the J assignment may be wrong. The TCR originated in a man aged 40-55 years in good health. Sequencing was carried out using blood. The CDR3 has the sequence CASSLGTWDYEQYF. DNA sequence: TGTGCCAGCAGCCTTGGGACATGGGACTACGAGCAGTACTTC.